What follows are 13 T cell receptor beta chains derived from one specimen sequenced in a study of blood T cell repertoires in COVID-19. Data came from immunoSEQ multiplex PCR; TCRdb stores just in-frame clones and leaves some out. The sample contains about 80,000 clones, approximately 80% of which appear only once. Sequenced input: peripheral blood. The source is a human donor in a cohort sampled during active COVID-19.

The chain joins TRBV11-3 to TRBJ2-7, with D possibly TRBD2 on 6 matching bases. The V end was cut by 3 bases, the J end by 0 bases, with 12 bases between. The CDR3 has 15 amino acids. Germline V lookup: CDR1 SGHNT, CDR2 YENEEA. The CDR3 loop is CASSLRGAVSYEQYF. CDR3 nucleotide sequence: TGTGCCAGCAGCTTGCGGGGTGCGGTCTCCTACGAGCAGTACTTC.

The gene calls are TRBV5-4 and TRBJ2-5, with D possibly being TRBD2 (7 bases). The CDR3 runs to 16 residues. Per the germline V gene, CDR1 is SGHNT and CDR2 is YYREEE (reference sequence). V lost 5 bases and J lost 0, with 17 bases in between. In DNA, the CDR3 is TGTGCCAGCAGTTACGGGGGAGGGGGGAACCAAGAGACCCAGTACTTC. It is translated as CASSYGGGGNQETQYF. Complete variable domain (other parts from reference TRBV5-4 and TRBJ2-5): ETGVTQSPTHLIKTRGQQVTLRCSSQSGHNTVSWYQQALGQGPQFIFQYYREEENGRGNFPPRFSGLQFPNYSSELNVNALELDDSALYLCASSYGGGGNQETQYFGPGTRLLVL.

This CDR3 reads CASSESGGIEKLFF. CDR3 in DNA: TGTGCCAGCAGTGAAAGCGGCGGAATCGAAAAACTGTTTTTT. The J gene is TRBJ1-4, the V gene TRBV6-1; D not resolved. Trimming took off 2 bases at V and 8 bases at J, with 12 bases between the two ends. In germline, CDR1 is MNHNS, CDR2 SASEGT. There are 14 residues in the CDR3.

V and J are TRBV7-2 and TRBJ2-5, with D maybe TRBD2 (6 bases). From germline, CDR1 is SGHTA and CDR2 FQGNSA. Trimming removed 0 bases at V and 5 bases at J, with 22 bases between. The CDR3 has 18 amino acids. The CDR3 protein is CASSLAVAGTSIRETQYF. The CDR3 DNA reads TGTGCCAGCAGCTTAGCGGTCGCCGGGACTTCTATCCGGGAGACCCAGTACTTC. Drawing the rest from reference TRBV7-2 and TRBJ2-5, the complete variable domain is GAGVSQSPSNKVTEKGKDVELRCDPISGHTALYWYRQSLGQGLEFLIYFQGNSAPDKSGLPSDRFSAERTGGSVSTLTIQRTQQEDSAVYLCASSLAVAGTSIRETQYFGPGTRLLVL.

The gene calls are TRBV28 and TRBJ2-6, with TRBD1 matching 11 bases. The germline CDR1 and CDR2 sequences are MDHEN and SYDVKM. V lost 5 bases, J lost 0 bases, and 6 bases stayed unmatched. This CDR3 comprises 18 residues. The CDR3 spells CASSTTGTGGSGANVLTF. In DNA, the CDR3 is TGTGCCAGCAGTACCACCGGGACAGGGGGCTCTGGGGCCAACGTCCTGACTTTC.

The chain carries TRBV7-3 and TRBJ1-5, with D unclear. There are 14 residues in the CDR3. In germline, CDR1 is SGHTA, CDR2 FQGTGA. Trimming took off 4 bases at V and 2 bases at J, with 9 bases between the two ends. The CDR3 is CASSSDGGNQPQHF. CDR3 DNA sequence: TGTGCCAGCAGCTCGGACGGGGGCAATCAGCCCCAGCATTTT.

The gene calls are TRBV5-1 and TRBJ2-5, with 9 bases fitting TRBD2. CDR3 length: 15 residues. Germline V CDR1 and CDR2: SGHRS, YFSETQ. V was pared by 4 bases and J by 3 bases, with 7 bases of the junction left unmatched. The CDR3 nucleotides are TGCGCCAGCAGCCCCTCGACTAGCGGAAAAGAGACCCAGTACTTC. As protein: CASSPSTSGKETQYF.

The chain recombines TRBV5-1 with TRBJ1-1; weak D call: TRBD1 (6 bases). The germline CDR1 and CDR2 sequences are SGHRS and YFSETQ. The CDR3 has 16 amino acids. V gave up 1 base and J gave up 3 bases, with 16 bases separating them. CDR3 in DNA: TGCGCCAGCAGCTTGCCAGGAAGATGGGGGCACACTGAAGCTTTCTTT. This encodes CASSLPGRWGHTEAFF. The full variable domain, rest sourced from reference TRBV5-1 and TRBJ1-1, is KAGVTQTPRYLIKTRGQQVTLSCSPISGHRSVSWYQQTPGQGLQFLFEYFSETQRNKGNFPGRFSGRQFSNSRSEMNVSTLELGDSALYLCASSLPGRWGHTEAFFGQGTRLTVV.

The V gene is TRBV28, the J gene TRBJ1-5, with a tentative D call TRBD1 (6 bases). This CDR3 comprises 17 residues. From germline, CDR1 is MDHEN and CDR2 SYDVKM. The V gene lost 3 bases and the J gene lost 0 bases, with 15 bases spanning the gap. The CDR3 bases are TGTGCCAGCAGTTTTGCAGGGGTAACCCTTAGCAATCAGCCCCAGCATTTT. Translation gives CASSFAGVTLSNQPQHF.

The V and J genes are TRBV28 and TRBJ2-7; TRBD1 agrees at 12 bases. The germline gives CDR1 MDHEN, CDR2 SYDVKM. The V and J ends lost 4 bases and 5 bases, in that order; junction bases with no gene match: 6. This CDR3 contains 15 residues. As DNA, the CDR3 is TGTGCCAGCAGTTCCCCGGGACAGGGGGCAAACGAGCAGTACTTC. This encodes CASSSPGQGANEQYF.

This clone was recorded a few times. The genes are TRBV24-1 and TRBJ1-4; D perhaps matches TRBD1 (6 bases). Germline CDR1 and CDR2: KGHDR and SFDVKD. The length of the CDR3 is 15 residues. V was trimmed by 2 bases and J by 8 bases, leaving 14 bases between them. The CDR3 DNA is TGTGCCACCAGTGATTCGGGGACACAAGGAGAAAAACTGTTTTTT. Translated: CATSDSGTQGEKLFF.

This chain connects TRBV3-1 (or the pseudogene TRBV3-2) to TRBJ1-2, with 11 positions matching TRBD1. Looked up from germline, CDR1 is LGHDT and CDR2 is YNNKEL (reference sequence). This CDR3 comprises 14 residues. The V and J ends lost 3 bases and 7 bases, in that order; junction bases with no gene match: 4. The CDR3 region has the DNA TGTGCCAGCAGCCAGGACAGGGGGCTAAGTGGCTACACCTTC. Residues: CASSQDRGLSGYTF.

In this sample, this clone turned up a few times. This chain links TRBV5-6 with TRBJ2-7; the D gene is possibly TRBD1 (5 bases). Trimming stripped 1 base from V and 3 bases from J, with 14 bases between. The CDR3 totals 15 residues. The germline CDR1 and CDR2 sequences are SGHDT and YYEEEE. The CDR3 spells CASSLQPGINYEQYF. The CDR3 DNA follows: TGTGCCAGCAGCTTGCAGCCAGGGATTAACTACGAGCAGTACTTC.